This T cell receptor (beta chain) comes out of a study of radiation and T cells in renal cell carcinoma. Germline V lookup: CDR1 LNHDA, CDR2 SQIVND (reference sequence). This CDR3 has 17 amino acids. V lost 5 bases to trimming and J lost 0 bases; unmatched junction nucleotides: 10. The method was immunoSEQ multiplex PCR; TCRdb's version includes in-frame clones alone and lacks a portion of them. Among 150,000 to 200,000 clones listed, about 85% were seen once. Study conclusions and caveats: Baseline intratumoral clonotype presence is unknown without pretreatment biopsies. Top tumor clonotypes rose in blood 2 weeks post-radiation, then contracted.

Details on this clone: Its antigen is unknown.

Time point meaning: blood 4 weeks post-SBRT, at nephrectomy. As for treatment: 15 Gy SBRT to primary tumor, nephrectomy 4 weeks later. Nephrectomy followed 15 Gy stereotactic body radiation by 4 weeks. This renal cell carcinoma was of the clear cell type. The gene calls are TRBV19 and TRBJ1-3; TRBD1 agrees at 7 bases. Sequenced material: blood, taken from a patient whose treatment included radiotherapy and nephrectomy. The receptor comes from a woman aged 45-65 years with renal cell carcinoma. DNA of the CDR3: TGTGCCAGTAGTGCTTACAGGGGCCGGGACTCTGGAAACACCATATATTTT. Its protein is CASSAYRGRDSGNTIYF.